This TCR beta chain was sequenced during a study of molecular identifiers for immune sequencing clone quantification. Study details: Replicates partitioned RNA from 20,000 or 100,000 naive CD8 cells into five parts, sequencing four. Findings and caveats of the study: Clones with over 20 RNA copies captured over 99% of effector molecules but under 1% of naive ones.

This clonotype was observed at least ten times. Its target is unknown. TCRdb fed the PCR reads into MiXCR, producing one record per CDR3 protein. The sample lists a few hundred thousand distinct CDR3 sequences, over 20% seen once, with 0.74% in the top ten. This CDR3 comprises 15 residues. Trimming removed 3 bases from V and 5 bases from J, with 13 bases in between. Sample: naive CD8+ T cells from blood, with Jurkat cell RNA spiked in. Subset: FACS-sorted CD8+CD4-CCR7+CD45RA+ naive T cells. The chain combines TRBV12-3 or TRBV12-4 with TRBJ1-4; D may be TRBD1 (5 bases). This sequence originates from a human donor in good health. Some libraries in this study had Jurkat cell RNA spiked in. CDR3 residues: CASSFGGTLNEKLFF. The CDR3 region has the DNA TGTGCCAGCAGTTTTGGGGGGACTCTAAATGAAAAACTGTTTTTT.